Below are 5 T cell receptor beta chains sequenced from a single sample in a study of OX40 agonist ivuxolimab in advanced cancers. Using immunoSEQ multiplex PCR, the repertoire was profiled, and TCRdb retains in-frame clones only, with some absent. This table holds about 98,000 clones, approximately 93% found once. The starting material was CD4+ or CD8+ T cells sorted from blood, obtained in a trial of the OX40 agonist ivuxolimab. The receptors were sampled from an adult with an advanced solid tumor such as melanoma, head and neck, liver or kidney cancer.

CDR3 sequence (DNA): TGTGCCAGCAGCTTGGGATACAGGAAAGGAGGCAATCAGCCCCAGCATTTT. Its protein is CASSLGYRKGGNQPQHF. V is TRBV5-5 and J is TRBJ1-5, with TRBD1 as a possible D gene (5 bases). The V end lost 0 bases, the J end lost 2 bases, and 15 bases lay between the germline ends. In germline, CDR1 is SGHKS, CDR2 YYEKEE (reference sequence). There are 17 residues in the CDR3.

V is TRBV9 and J is TRBJ1-3, with D hard to call. Trimming took off 0 bases at V and 4 bases at J, with 14 bases between the two ends. The CDR3 is 16 residues long. Germline lookup yields CDR1 SGDLS and CDR2 YYNGEE. The CDR3 nucleotides read TGTGCCAGCAGCGTAGACTGGGGATTTTCAGGAAACACCATATATTTT. Translating gives CASSVDWGFSGNTIYF. Based on the CDR3 plus reference TRBV9 and TRBJ1-3, the full variable domain is DSGVTQTPKHLITATGQRVTLRCSPRSGDLSVYWYQQSLDQGLQFLIQYYNGEERAKGNILERFSAQQFPDLHSELNLSSLELGDSALYFCASSVDWGFSGNTIYFGEGSWLTVV.

The J gene is TRBJ1-2, the V gene TRBV6-1, with TRBD1 as a possible D gene (5 bases). Deletions cut 1 base from V and 2 bases from J, with 14 bases between. The CDR3 consists of 16 residues. CDR1 MNHNS and CDR2 SASEGT come from the germline V gene. This CDR3 reads CASSEVFLDRNYGYTF. DNA for the CDR3: TGTGCCAGCAGTGAAGTCTTTTTAGACAGAAACTATGGCTACACCTTC.

The rearrangement links TRBV6-4 to TRBJ1-5; D is uncertain. V lost 6 bases to trimming and J lost 0 bases, with 12 bases between them. The length of the CDR3 is 15 residues. From germline, CDR1 is MRHNA and CDR2 SNTAGT. The CDR3 DNA reads TGTGCCAGCAGCGCAAAATTCGATAGCAATCAGCCCCAGCATTTT. Its protein product is CASSAKFDSNQPQHF.

The V and J genes are TRBV7-9 and TRBJ1-2, with 12 bases that match TRBD1. This CDR3 region has 18 residues. CDR1 is SEHNR, CDR2 FQNEAQ, per germline (reference sequence). Trimming took 5 bases from V and 5 from J; bases not matched to a gene: 15. CDR3 protein: CASSPGQGALYLRYGYTF. CDR3 DNA sequence: TGTGCCAGCAGCCCGGGACAGGGGGCCCTCTATCTTCGGTATGGCTACACCTTC.